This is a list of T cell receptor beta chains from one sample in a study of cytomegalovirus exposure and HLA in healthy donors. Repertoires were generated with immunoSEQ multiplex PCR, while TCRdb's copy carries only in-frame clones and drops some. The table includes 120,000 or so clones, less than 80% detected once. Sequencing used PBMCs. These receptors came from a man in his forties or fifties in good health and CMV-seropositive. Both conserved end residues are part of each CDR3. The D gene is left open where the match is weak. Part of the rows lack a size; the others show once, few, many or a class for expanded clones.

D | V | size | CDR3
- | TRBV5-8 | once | CASSATGRNYGYTF
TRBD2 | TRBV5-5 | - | CASSRGLAVVGELFF
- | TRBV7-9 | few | CASSPKRSYEQYF
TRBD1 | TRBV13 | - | CASSSRDRNNEQFF
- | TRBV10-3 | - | CAISRVDDYGYTF
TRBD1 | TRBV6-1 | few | CASITTGGYGYTF
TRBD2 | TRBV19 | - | CASREAGGGYTGELFF
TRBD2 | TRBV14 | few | CASSQPPGGGDTQYF
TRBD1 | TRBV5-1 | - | CASSLRGGEPEKLFF
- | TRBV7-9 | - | CASSARQNTDTQYF
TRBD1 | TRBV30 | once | CACPGQGATQYF
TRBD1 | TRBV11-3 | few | CASSPQTGGTEAFF
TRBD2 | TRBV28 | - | CARSALAGVASYEQYF
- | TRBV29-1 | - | CSVERTANTEAFF
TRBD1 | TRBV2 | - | CASKSTGASNQPQHF
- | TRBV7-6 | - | CASSLEVETQYF
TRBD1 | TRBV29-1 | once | CSVTTGGGYGYTF
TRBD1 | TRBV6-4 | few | CASSFRGPPMNTEAFF
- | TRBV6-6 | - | CASSISTATEAFF
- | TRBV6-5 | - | CASSWEGNYGYTF
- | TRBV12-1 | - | CASSFGGQGSSNYGYTF
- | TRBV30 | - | CACQGQETQYF
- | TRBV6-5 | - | CASSYSGLSEQYF
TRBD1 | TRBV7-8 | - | CASSQRQGQPQHF
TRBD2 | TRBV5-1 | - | CASSLWGTSGTSTDTQYF
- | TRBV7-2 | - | CASSLRRQGSQPQHF
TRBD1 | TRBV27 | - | CASSFHRGNTEAFF
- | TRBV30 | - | CASQAGGDSNQPQHF
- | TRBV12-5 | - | CASGSRLTGGKNIQYF
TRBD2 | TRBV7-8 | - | CASSPRLAGGPYNEQFF
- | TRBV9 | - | CASSVGQLNTEAFF
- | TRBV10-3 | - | CAIRRVNTGELFF
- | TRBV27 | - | CASSLSSSFFSQPQHF
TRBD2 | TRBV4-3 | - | CASSQAGGGRATGELFF
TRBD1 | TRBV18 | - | CASSRESTGANIQYF
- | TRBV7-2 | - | CASSLAGAPNTEAFF
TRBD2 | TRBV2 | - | CASTTRGTSADTQYF
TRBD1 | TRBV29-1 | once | CSASTGVGYEQYF
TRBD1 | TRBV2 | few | CASSVTGDTQYF
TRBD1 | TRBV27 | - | CASCSGTGCNNEQFF
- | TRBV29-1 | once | CSVGQAKVSYTF